This T cell receptor (beta chain) stems from a study of blood T cell repertoires in COVID-19. About the research overall: Specimens from acute and convalescent COVID-19 originated in the United States, Italy and Spain.

The CDR3 runs 15 residues. V dropped 5 bases and J dropped 4; count of bases not matched to a gene: 10. Germline-derived CDR1 and CDR2 are LNHDA and SQIVND (reference sequence). Sequencing used immunoSEQ multiplex PCR; TCRdb keeps in-frame clones, though not all of them. The table records a few hundred thousand clones, roughly 80% of them present only once. V and J are TRBV19 and TRBJ2-7; TRBD2 agrees at 8 bases. Specimen: PBMCs or T cells enriched from blood (not recorded which). The receptor's source is a man in his forties who had been exposed to COVID-19. In nucleotides, the CDR3 is TGTGCCAGTAGTCCAGACTTATCTAGCGGGTACGAGCAGTACTTC. As protein: CASSPDLSSGYEQYF.